The source of this T cell receptor (beta chain) is a study of blood T cell dynamics during melanoma immunotherapy. About the research overall: Patients with metastatic melanoma got pembrolizumab or nivolumab-ipilimumab as first-line care.

The CDR3 runs to 16 residues. V lost 4 bases, J lost 0 bases, and 16 bases lay in between. Germline V gene data show CDR1 as MGHRA and CDR2 as YSYEKL. Specified time point: pre-treatment baseline. Samples come from before therapy and from week 3 after the first blockade cycle. At 12 weeks after first infusion, RECIST 1.1 defined response for most patients. No patient had earlier systemic cancer treatment, concurrent immunosuppressants, or another active cancer. This table comes from immunoSEQ multiplex PCR, and its TCRdb copy is limited to in-frame clones, with some not included. The sample records 8,000 or so clones, approximately 77% being singletons.

The TCR comes from a human donor with melanoma. The genes are TRBV4-1 and TRBJ2-7; tentative D call: TRBD2 (6 bases). Material: blood, obtained from a patient treated with checkpoint blockade. The CDR3 bases are TGCGCCAGCAGCCCAGTTCCGGCGGGAAGCTCCTACGAGCAGTACTTC. This encodes CASSPVPAGSSYEQYF.